The clone carrying this T cell receptor (beta chain) was counted only a few times. The source of the sample is a study of cytotoxic CD8 clonotypes in ibrutinib-treated CLL. Study-wide context: Across the patients, under 12 were relapsed/refractory, about 15 treatment-naive and 17 to 18 IGHV unmutated.

V lost 4 bases to trimming and J lost 1 base, with 11 bases between them. Germline CDR1 MDHEN, CDR2 SYDVKM. The CDR3 spans 14 residues. Measured with immunoSEQ multiplex PCR; TCRdb has only the in-frame clones, and not every one. Found here are about 200,000 clones, 75% to 80% of them singletons; the top ten hold more than 9.5%. The clonotype originates from a human donor with chronic lymphocytic leukemia. Sequenced material: PBMCs, taken after 12 months of ibrutinib treatment. V and J are TRBV28 and TRBJ2-7, with D perhaps matching TRBD1 (5 bases). CDR3 sequence reads: CASSSRVGSYEQYF. CDR3 DNA sequence: TGTGCCAGCAGTTCCAGGGTTGGTTCCTACGAGCAGTACTTC.